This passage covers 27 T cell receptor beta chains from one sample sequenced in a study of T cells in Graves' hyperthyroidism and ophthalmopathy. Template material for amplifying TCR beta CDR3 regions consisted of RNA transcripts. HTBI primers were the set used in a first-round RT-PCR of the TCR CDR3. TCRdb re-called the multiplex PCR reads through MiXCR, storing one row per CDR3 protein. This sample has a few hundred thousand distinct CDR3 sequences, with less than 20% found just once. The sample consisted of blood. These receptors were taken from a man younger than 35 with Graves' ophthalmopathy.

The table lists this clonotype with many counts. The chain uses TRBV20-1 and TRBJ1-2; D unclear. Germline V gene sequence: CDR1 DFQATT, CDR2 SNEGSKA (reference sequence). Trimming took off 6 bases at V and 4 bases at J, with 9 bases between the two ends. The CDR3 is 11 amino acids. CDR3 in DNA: TGCAGTGCCAACGATGGCTATGGCTACACCTTC. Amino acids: CSANDGYGYTF.

DNA of the CDR3: TGCGCCAGCAGCCAAGGGCTGGGACAGGGTCATGAGCAGTTCTTC. Protein: CASSQGLGQGHEQFF. The J gene is TRBJ2-1, the V gene TRBV4-1, with 9 bases aligning to TRBD1. V lost 1 base to trimming and J lost 8 bases; unmatched junction nucleotides: 6. The CDR3 runs 15 residues. CDR1 is MGHRA and CDR2 is YSYEKL in the germline V gene.

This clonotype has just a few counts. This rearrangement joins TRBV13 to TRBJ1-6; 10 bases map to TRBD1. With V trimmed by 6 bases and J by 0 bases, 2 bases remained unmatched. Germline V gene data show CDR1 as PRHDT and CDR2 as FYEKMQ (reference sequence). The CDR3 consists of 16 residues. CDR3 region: CASRGTGDSYNSPLHF. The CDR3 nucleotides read TGTGCCAGCAGGGGGACAGGGGACTCCTATAATTCACCCCTCCACTTT.

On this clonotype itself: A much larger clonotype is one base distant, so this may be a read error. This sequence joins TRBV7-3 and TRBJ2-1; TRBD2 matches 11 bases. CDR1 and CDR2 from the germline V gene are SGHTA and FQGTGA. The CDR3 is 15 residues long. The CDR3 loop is CASSQTSGVYNGQFF. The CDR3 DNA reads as TGTGCCAGCAGTCAGACTAGCGGGGTATACAATGGGCAGTTCTTC.

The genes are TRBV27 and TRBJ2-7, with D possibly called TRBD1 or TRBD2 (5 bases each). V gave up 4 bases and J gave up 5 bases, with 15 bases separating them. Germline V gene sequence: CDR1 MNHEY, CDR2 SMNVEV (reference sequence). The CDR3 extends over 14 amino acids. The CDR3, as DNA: TGTGCCAGCAGTTATGGGGACGCCACTGACGAGCAGTACTTC. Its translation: CASSYGDATDEQYF.

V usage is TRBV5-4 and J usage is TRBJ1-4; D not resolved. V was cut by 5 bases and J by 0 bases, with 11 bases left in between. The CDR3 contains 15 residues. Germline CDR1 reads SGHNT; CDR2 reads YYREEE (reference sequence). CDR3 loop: CASRTSPTTNEKLFF. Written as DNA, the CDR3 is TGTGCCAGCAGGACAAGTCCTACAACTAATGAAAAACTGTTTTTT.

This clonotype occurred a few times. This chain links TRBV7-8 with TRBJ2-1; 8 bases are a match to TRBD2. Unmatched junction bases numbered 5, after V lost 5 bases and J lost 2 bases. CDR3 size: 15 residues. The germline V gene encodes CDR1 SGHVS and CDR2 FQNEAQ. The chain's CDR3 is CASSATLAAYNEQFF. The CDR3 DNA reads TGTGCCAGCAGCGCCACACTAGCGGCCTACAATGAGCAGTTCTTC.

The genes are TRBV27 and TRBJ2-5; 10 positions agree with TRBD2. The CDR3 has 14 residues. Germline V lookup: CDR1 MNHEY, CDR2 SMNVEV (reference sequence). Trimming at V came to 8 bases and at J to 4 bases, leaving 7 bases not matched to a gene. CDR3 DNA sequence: TGTGCCAGCGGTGGACTAGCGGCTCGAGAGACCCAGTACTTC. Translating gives CASGGLAARETQYF.

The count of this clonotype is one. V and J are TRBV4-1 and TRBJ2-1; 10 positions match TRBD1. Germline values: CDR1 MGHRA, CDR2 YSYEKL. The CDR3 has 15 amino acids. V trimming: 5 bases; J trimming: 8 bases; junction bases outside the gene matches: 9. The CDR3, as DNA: TGCGCCAGCAGCTCCTGGGACAGGGGAAGCCATGAGCAGTTCTTC. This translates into CASSSWDRGSHEQFF.

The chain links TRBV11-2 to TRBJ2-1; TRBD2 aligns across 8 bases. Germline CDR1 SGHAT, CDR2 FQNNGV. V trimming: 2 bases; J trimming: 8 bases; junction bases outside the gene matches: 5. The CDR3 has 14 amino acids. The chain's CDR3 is CASSLMRGVDEQFF. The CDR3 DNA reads TGTGCCAGCAGCTTAATGCGGGGGGTCGATGAGCAGTTCTTC.

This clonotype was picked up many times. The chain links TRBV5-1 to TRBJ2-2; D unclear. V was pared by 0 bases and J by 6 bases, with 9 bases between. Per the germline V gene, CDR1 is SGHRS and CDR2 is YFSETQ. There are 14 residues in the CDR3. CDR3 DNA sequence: TGCGCCAGCAGCTTGGCTTCCGGATCCGGGGAGCTGTTTTTT. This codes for CASSLASGSGELFF.

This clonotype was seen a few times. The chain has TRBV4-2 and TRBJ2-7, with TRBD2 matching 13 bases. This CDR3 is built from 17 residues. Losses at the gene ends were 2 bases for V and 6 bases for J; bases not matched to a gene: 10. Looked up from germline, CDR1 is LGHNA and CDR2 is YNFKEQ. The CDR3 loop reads CASSQPGLAGVAGEQYF. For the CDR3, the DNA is TGTGCCAGCAGCCAACCCGGACTAGCGGGGGTGGCAGGCGAGCAGTACTTC.

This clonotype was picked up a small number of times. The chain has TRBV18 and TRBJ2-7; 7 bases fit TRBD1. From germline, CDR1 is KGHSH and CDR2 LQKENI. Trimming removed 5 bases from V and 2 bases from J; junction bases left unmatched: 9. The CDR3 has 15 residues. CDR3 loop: CASSSDRARTYEQYF. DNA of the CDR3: TGTGCCAGCTCATCCGACAGGGCCCGCACCTACGAGCAGTACTTC. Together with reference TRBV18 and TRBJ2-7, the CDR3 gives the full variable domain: NAGVMQNPRHLVRRRGQEARLRCSPMKGHSHVYWYRQLPEEGLKFMVYLQKENIIDESGMPKERFSAEFPKEGPSILRIQQVVRGDSAAYFCASSSDRARTYEQYFGPGTRLTVT.

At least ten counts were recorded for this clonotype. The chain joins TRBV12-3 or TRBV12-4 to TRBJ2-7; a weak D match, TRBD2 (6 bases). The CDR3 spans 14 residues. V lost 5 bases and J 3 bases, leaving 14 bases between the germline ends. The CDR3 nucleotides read TGTGCCAGCAGTATCCGGGACTTAAACTACGAGCAGTACTTC. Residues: CASSIRDLNYEQYF.

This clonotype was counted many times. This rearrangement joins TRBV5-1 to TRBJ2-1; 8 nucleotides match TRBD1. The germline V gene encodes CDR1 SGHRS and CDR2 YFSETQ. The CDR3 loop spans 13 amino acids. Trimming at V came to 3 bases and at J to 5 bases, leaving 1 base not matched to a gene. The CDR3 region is CASSWTGNNEQFF. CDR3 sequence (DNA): TGCGCCAGCAGCTGGACAGGGAACAATGAGCAGTTCTTC. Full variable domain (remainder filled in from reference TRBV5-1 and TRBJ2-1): KAGVTQTPRYLIKTRGQQVTLSCSPISGHRSVSWYQQTPGQGLQFLFEYFSETQRNKGNFPGRFSGRQFSNSRSEMNVSTLELGDSALYLCASSWTGNNEQFFGPGTRLTVL.

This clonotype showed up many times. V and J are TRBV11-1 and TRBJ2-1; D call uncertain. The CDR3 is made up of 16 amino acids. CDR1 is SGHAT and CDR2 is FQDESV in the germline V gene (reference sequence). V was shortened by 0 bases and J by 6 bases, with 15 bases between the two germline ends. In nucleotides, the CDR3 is TGTGCCAGCAGCTTAGCGAGGCGACGTGGGATCAATGAGCAGTTCTTC. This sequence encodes CASSLARRRGINEQFF.

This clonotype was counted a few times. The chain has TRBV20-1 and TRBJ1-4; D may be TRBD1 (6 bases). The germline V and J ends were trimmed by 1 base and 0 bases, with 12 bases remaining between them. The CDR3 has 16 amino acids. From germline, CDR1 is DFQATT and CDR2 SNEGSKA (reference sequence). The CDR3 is CSARVDRAATNEKLFF. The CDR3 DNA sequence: TGCAGTGCTAGAGTGGACAGAGCTGCAACTAATGAAAAACTGTTTTTT.

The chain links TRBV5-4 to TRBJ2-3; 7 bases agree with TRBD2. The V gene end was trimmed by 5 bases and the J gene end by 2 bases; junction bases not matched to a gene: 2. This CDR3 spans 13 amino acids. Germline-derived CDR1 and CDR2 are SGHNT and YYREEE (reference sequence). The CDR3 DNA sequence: TGTGCCAGCAGTCGGGGGGACACAGATACGCAGTATTTT. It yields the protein CASSRGDTDTQYF.

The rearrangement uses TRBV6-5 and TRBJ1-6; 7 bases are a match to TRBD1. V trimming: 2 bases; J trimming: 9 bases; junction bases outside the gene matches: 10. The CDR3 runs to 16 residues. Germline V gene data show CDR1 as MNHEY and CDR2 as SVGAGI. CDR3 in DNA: TGTGCCAGCAGTTACGGTAGGGGGGACAGCGGTTCACCCCTCCACTTT. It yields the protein CASSYGRGDSGSPLHF.

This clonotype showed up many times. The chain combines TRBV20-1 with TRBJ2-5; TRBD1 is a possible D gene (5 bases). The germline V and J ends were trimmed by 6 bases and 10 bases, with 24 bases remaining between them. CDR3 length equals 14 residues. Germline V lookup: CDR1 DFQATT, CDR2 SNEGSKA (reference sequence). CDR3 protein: CSARTDNMSRGQYF. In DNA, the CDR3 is TGCAGTGCGCGGACGGACAACATGAGTAGGGGCCAGTACTTC.

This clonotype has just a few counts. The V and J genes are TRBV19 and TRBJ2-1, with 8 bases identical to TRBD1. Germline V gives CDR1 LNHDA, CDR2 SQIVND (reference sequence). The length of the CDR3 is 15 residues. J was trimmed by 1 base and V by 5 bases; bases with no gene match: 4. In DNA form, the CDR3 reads TGTGCCAGTAGTTCTAGGACAGGGTCCTACAATGAGCAGTTCTTC. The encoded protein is CASSSRTGSYNEQFF. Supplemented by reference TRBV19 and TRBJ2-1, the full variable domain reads DGGITQSPKYLFRKEGQNVTLSCEQNLNHDAMYWYRQDPGQGLRLIYYSQIVNDFQKGDIAEGYSVSREKKESFPLTVTSAQKNPTAFYLCASSSRTGSYNEQFFGPGTRLTVL.

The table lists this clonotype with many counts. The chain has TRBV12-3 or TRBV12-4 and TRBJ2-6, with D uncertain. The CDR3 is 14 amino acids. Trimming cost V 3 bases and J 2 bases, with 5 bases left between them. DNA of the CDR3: TGTGCCAGCAGTTTTGGAGCTGGGGCCAACGTCCTGACTTTC. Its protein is CASSFGAGANVLTF.

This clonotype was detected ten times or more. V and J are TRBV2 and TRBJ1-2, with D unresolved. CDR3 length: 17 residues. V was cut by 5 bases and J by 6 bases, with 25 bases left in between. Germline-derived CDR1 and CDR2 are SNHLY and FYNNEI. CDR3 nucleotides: TGTGCCAGCAGTCGTATTCTGAGGGCTTCCCAACGCGATGGCTACACCTTC. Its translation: CASSRILRASQRDGYTF.

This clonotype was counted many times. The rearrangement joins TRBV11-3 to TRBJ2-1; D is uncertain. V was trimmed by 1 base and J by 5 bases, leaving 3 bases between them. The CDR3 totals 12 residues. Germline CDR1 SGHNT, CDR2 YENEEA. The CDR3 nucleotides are TGTGCCAGCAGCTTAGGGCACAATGAGCAGTTCTTC. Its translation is CASSLGHNEQFF.

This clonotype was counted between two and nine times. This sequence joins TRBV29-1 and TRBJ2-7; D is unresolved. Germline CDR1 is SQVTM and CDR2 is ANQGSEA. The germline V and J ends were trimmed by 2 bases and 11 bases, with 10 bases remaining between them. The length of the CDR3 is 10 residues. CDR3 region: CSVETTMKYF. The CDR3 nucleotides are TGCAGCGTTGAAACTACCATGAAGTACTTC.

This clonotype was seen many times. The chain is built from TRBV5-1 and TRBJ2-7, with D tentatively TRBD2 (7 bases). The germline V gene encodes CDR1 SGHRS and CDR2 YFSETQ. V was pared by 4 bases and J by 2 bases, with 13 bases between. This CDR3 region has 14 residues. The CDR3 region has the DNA TGCGCCAGCAGCATAACGGGGGGCCCCTACGAGCAGTACTTC. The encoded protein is CASSITGGPYEQYF. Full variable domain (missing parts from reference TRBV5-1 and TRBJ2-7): KAGVTQTPRYLIKTRGQQVTLSCSPISGHRSVSWYQQTPGQGLQFLFEYFSETQRNKGNFPGRFSGRQFSNSRSEMNVSTLELGDSALYLCASSITGGPYEQYFGPGTRLTVT.

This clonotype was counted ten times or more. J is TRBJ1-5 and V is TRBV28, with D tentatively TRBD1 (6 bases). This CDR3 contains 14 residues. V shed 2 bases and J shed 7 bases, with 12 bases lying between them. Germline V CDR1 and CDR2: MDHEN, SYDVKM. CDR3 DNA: TGTGCCAGCAGTTTAAGAACAGGGACGCAGCCCCAGCATTTT. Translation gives CASSLRTGTQPQHF.